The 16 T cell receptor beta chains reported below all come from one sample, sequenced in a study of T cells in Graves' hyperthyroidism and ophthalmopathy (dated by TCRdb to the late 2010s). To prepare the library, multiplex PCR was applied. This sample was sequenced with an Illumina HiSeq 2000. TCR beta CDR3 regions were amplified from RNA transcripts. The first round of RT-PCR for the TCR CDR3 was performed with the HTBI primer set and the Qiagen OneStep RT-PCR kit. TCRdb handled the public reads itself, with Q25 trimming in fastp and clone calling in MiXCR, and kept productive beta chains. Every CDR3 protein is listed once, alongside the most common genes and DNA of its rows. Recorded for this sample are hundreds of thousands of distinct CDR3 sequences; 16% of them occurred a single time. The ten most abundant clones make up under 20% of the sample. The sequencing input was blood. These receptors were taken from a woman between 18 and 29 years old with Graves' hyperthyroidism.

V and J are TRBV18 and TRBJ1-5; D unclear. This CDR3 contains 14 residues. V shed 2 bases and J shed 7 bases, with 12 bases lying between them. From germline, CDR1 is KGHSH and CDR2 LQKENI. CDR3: CASSPGVAGQPQHF. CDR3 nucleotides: TGTGCCAGCTCACCAGGGGTCGCGGGACAGCCCCAGCATTTT. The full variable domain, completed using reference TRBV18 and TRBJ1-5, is NAGVMQNPRHLVRRRGQEARLRCSPMKGHSHVYWYRQLPEEGLKFMVYLQKENIIDESGMPKERFSAEFPKEGPSILRIQQVVRGDSAAYFCASSPGVAGQPQHFGDGTRLSIL.

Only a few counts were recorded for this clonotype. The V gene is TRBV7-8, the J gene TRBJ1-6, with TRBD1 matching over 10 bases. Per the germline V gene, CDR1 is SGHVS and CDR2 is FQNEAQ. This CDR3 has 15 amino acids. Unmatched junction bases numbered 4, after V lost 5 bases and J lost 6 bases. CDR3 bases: TGTGCCAGCAGCCTCGGACAGGGGGGTAATTCACCCCTCCACTTT. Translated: CASSLGQGGNSPLHF.

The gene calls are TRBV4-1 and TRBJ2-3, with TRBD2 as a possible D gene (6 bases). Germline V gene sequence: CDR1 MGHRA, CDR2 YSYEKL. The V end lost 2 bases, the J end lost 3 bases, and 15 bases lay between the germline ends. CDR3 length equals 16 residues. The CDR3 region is CASSQWRDRSTDTQYF. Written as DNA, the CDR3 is TGCGCCAGCAGCCAATGGAGGGACCGTTCGACAGATACGCAGTATTTT.

The CDR3 reads CASSFAGTSGSIGNEQFF. The CDR3 DNA follows: TGCGCCAGCAGCTTCGCTGGGACTAGCGGGAGTATCGGCAATGAGCAGTTCTTC. This chain joins TRBV5-1 and TRBJ2-1, with 14 bases fitting TRBD2. Germline lookup yields CDR1 SGHRS and CDR2 YFSETQ. With 2 bases clipped from V and 6 bases from J, the junction kept 10 bases outside the gene matches. The CDR3 covers 18 residues.

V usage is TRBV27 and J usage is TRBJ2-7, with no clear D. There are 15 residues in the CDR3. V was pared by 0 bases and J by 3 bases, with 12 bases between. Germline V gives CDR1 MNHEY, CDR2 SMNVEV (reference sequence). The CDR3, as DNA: TGTGCCAGCAGTTTATCACCGGGCGTGATCTACGAGCAGTACTTC. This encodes CASSLSPGVIYEQYF.

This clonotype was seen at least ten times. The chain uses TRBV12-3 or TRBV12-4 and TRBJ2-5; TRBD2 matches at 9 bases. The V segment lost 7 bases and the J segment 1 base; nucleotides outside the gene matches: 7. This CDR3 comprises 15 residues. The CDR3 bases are TGTGCCAGCACCGATAGCGGGGGACTCCAAGAGACCCAGTACTTC. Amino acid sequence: CASTDSGGLQETQYF.

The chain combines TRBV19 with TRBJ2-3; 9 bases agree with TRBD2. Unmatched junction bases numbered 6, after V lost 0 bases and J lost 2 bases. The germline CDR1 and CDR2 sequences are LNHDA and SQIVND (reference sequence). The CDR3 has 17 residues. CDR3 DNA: TGTGCCAGTAGTATAGAAGAGCGGGGGGCCTTCACAGATACGCAGTATTTT. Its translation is CASSIEERGAFTDTQYF.

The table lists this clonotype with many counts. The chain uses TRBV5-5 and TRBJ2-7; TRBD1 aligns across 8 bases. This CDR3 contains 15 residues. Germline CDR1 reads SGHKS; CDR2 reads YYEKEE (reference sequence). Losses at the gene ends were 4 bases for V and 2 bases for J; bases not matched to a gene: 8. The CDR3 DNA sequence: TGTGCCAGCAGCCCCTCCGGACAGGGCGCCTACGAGCAGTACTTC. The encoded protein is CASSPSGQGAYEQYF. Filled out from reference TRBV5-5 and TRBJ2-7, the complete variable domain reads DAGVTQSPTHLIKTRGQQVTLRCSPISGHKSVSWYQQVLGQGPQFIFQYYEKEERGRGNFPDRFSARQFPNYSSELNVNALLLGDSALYLCASSPSGQGAYEQYFGPGTRLTVT.

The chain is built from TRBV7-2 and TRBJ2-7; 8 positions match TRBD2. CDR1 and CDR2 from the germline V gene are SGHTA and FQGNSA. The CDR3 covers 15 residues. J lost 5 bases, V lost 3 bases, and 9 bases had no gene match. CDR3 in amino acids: CASSFKAGGSNEQYF. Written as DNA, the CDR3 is TGTGCCAGCAGCTTTAAGGCGGGAGGTAGCAACGAGCAGTACTTC. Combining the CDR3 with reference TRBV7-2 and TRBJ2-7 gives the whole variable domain GAGVSQSPSNKVTEKGKDVELRCDPISGHTALYWYRQSLGQGLEFLIYFQGNSAPDKSGLPSDRFSAERTGGSVSTLTIQRTQQEDSAVYLCASSFKAGGSNEQYFGPGTRLTVT.

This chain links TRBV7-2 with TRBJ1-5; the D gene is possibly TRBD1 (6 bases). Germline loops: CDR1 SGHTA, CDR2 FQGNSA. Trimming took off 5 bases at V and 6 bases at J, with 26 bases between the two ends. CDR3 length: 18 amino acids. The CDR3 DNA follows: TGTGCCAGCAGCATATATTTCGCCGGCAGGGGCAGCGGTCAGCCCCAGCATTTT. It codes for CASSIYFAGRGSGQPQHF.

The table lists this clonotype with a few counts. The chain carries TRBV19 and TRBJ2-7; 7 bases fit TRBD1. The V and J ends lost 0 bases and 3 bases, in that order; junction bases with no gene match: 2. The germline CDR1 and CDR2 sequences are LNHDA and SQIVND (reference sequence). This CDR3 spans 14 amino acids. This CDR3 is CASSIDRGHYEQYF. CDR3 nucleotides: TGTGCCAGTAGTATAGATAGGGGGCACTACGAGCAGTACTTC. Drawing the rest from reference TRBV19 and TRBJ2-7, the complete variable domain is DGGITQSPKYLFRKEGQNVTLSCEQNLNHDAMYWYRQDPGQGLRLIYYSQIVNDFQKGDIAEGYSVSREKKESFPLTVTSAQKNPTAFYLCASSIDRGHYEQYFGPGTRLTVT.

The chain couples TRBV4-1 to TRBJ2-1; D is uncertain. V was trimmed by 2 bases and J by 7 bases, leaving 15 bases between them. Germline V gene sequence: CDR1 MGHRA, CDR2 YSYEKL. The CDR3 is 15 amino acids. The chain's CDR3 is CASSQTIALDNEQFF. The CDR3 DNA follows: TGCGCCAGCAGCCAAACTATTGCGCTAGATAATGAGCAGTTCTTC.

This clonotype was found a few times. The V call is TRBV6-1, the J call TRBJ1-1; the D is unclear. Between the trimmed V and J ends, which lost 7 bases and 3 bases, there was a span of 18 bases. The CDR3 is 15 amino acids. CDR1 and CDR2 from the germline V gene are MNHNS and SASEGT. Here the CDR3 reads CASTQRVGRDTEAFF. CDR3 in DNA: TGTGCCAGCACCCAAAGGGTGGGAAGGGACACTGAAGCTTTCTTT.

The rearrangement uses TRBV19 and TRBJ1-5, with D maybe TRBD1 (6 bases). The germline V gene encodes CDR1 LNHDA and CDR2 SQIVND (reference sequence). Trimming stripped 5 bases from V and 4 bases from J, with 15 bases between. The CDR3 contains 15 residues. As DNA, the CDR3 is TGTGCCAGTAGTTATCTAACAGGGCAAAATCAGCCCCAGCATTTT. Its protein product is CASSYLTGQNQPQHF.

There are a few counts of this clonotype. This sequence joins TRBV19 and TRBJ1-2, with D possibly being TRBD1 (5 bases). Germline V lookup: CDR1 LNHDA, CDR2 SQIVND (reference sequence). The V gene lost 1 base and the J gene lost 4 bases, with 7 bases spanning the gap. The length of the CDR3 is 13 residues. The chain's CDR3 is CASSIGGTYGYTF. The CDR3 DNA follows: TGTGCCAGTAGTATAGGGGGGACCTATGGCTACACCTTC. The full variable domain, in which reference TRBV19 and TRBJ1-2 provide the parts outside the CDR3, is DGGITQSPKYLFRKEGQNVTLSCEQNLNHDAMYWYRQDPGQGLRLIYYSQIVNDFQKGDIAEGYSVSREKKESFPLTVTSAQKNPTAFYLCASSIGGTYGYTFGSGTRLTVV.

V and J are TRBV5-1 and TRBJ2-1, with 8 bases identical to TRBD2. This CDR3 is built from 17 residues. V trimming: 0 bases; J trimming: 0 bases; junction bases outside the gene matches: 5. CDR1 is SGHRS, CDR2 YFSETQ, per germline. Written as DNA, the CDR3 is TGCGCCAGCAGCTTGGTGGGGAGCGGGAGCTCCTACAATGAGCAGTTCTTC. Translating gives CASSLVGSGSSYNEQFF.